The present T cell receptor beta chain was sequenced within a study of T cell repertoires in cytomegalovirus infection. Across the study: In public TCR beta signatures, there were indications of both CMV infection and matching HLA type.

TCRdb analysed the reads with MiXCR anew, one entry per CDR3 protein. Of 150,000 to 200,000 distinct CDR3 sequences in the sample, roughly 14% were seen once. Findings and limits, study-wide: Of the TCR beta families, the public ones yielded a cumulative frequency that identified carriers of CMV plus the relevant HLA. HLA-C-restricted CMV clonotypes gave the most frequent clonotype in two of eight donors.

This clonotype has ten or more counts. Its specificity is unknown. This clonotype originated in a human donor in good health (CMV status not recorded). Some clones in this sample may be carry-over from other donors' samples. The sample consisted of PBMCs.

Here the CDR3 reads CASSLLLNAGELFF. DNA for the CDR3: TGTGCCAGCAGCTTATTACTCAACGCCGGGGAGCTGTTTTTT. The chain recombines TRBV7-3 with TRBJ2-2; D remains unclear. The germline V gene encodes CDR1 SGHTA and CDR2 FQGTGA. V shed 2 bases and J shed 6 bases, with 10 bases lying between them. CDR3 length: 14 residues.